One sample yielded the 19 T cell receptor beta chains listed below, sequenced in a study of blood T cell repertoires in COVID-19. Measured with immunoSEQ multiplex PCR; TCRdb has only the in-frame clones, and not every one. The table has approximately 96,000 clones, approximately 90% seen once. What was sequenced was peripheral blood. All receptors come from a man aged 55 to 70 with acute or convalescent COVID-19.

The chain couples TRBV18 to TRBJ1-1; D not certain. CDR1 and CDR2 from the germline V gene are KGHSH and LQKENI. The CDR3 contains 13 residues. Trimming stripped 4 bases from V and 6 bases from J, with 12 bases between. The CDR3 sequence is CASSLSSVPEAFF. DNA for the CDR3: TGTGCCAGCTCACTATCTTCGGTTCCTGAAGCTTTCTTT.

The J gene is TRBJ2-3, the V gene TRBV28; TRBD2 might be the D (5 bases). The CDR3 spans 15 residues. The V gene's germline CDR1 is MDHEN and CDR2 SYDVKM. V was clipped by 9 bases and J by 1 base, with 17 bases between them. The CDR3 reads CASLPPSLGTDTQYF. CDR3 in DNA: TGTGCCAGTCTACCCCCTAGCCTCGGCACAGATACGCAGTATTTT. The variable domain in full, with the rest retrieved from reference TRBV28 and TRBJ2-3, is DVKVTQSSRYLVKRTGEKVFLECVQDMDHENMFWYRQDPGLGLRLIYFSYDVKMKEKGDIPEGYSVSREKKERFSLILESASTNQTSMYLCASLPPSLGTDTQYFGPGTRLTVL.

The CDR3 DNA follows: TGTGCCAGCAGTTTATTTGGGACTACAACTTTCAATGAGCAGTTCTTC. Translation: CASSLFGTTTFNEQFF. This chain connects TRBV28 to TRBJ2-1; 7 nucleotides match TRBD2. This CDR3 comprises 16 residues. Germline CDR1 reads MDHEN; CDR2 reads SYDVKM. V gave up 1 base and J gave up 6 bases; unmatched junction bases: 9.

The chain couples TRBV28 to TRBJ1-6; 10 bases line up with TRBD1. Germline CDR1 is MDHEN and CDR2 is SYDVKM. This CDR3 has 15 amino acids. J was trimmed by 8 bases and V by 5 bases; bases with no gene match: 6. CDR3 protein: CASSGGTGAYSPLHF. The CDR3 DNA reads as TGTGCCAGCAGTGGCGGGACAGGGGCCTATTCACCCCTCCACTTT.

This chain joins TRBV11-3 and TRBJ2-7, with 7 bases fitting TRBD1. The germline CDR1 and CDR2 sequences are SGHNT and YENEEA. The CDR3 has 17 amino acids. Germline trimming cut 0 bases from V and 1 base from J; bases unmatched to any gene: 9. The CDR3 reads CASSLDGGQTYSYEQYF. In DNA, the CDR3 is TGTGCCAGCAGCTTAGATGGGGGACAGACATATTCCTACGAGCAGTACTTC.

The rearrangement joins TRBV28 to TRBJ2-4, with 9 bases identical to TRBD1. CDR3 size: 16 residues. Trimming cost V 5 bases and J 1 base; bases outside gene matches: 6. In germline, CDR1 is MDHEN, CDR2 SYDVKM. CDR3 residues: CASSLVQGAAKNIQYF. The CDR3 bases are TGTGCCAGCAGTCTAGTACAGGGGGCTGCCAAAAACATTCAGTACTTC. Complete variable domain (other parts from reference TRBV28 and TRBJ2-4): DVKVTQSSRYLVKRTGEKVFLECVQDMDHENMFWYRQDPGLGLRLIYFSYDVKMKEKGDIPEGYSVSREKKERFSLILESASTNQTSMYLCASSLVQGAAKNIQYFGAGTRLSVL.

This clone was seen once. The rearrangement uses TRBV11-2 and TRBJ2-1; 10 bases are a match to TRBD1. This CDR3 has 19 residues. Germline lookup yields CDR1 SGHAT and CDR2 FQNNGV. Germline trimming cut 0 bases from V and 4 bases from J; bases unmatched to any gene: 12. CDR3 nucleotide sequence: TGTGCCAGCAGCTTAGATCCCCGGACCCGGGACAGGGGATACAATGAGCAGTTCTTC. Amino acids: CASSLDPRTRDRGYNEQFF. Supplemented by reference TRBV11-2 and TRBJ2-1, the full variable domain reads EAGVAQSPRYKIIEKRQSVAFWCNPISGHATLYWYQQILGQGPKLLIQFQNNGVVDDSQLPKDRFSAERLKGVDSTLKIQPAKLEDSAVYLCASSLDPRTRDRGYNEQFFGPGTRLTVL.

V is TRBV11-3 and J is TRBJ2-3; 8 nucleotides align to TRBD2. Germline V lookup: CDR1 SGHNT, CDR2 YENEEA. The CDR3 totals 15 residues. The trim removed 5 bases at V and 2 bases at J, leaving 6 bases unmatched. This CDR3 reads CASSLEGLDTDTQYF. CDR3 coding DNA: TGTGCCAGCAGCCTGGAGGGACTAGACACAGATACGCAGTATTTT.

The chain couples TRBV9 to TRBJ1-4, with TRBD1 as a possible D gene (6 bases). Germline V lookup: CDR1 SGDLS, CDR2 YYNGEE. The CDR3 has 15 amino acids. Trimming took 0 bases from V and 6 from J, leaving 12 bases between them. The CDR3 region has the DNA TGTGCCAGCAGCGTAGAAGGTCAGGGGCATGAAAAACTGTTTTTT. Translation: CASSVEGQGHEKLFF.

V and J are TRBV7-2 and TRBJ2-7; 7 positions match TRBD2. The V and J ends lost 3 bases and 6 bases, in that order; junction bases with no gene match: 8. Germline V CDR1 and CDR2: SGHTA, FQGNSA. This CDR3 is 14 amino acids long. The CDR3 coding sequence is TGTGCCAGCAGCTTCCGGGGGGTTTTGAGCGAGCAGTACTTC. Translated: CASSFRGVLSEQYF.

J is TRBJ2-5 and V is TRBV24-1; weak D call: TRBD1 (6 bases). The CDR3 has 14 residues. The germline V gene has CDR1 KGHDR and CDR2 SFDVKD. Between the trimmed V and J ends, which lost 4 bases and 5 bases, there was a span of 13 bases. In nucleotides, the CDR3 is TGTGCCACCAGTGACCCCGGGACAACGGAGACCCAGTACTTC. It specifies CATSDPGTTETQYF.

The chain is built from TRBV3-1 (or the pseudogene TRBV3-2) and TRBJ1-1; TRBD1 agrees at 8 bases. The trim removed 1 base at V and 1 base at J, leaving 2 bases unmatched. The CDR3 spans 15 residues. Germline V gives CDR1 LGHDT, CDR2 YNNKEL (reference sequence). Here the CDR3 DNA reads TGTGCCAGCAGCCAAGTTGGACAGGGGAACACTGAAGCTTTCTTT. This sequence encodes CASSQVGQGNTEAFF.

This clone was seen once. The gene calls are TRBV3-1 (or the pseudogene TRBV3-2) and TRBJ2-1; the D gene is possibly TRBD2 (5 bases). This CDR3 has 18 residues. V shed 3 bases and J shed 0 bases, with 18 bases lying between them. Germline CDR1 LGHDT, CDR2 YNNKEL (reference sequence). The CDR3 sequence: CASSQPRGSQSSYNEQFF. The CDR3 region has the DNA TGTGCCAGCAGCCAGCCCCGGGGTAGCCAGAGCTCCTACAATGAGCAGTTCTTC.

This clone was seen just once. The chain recombines TRBV10-1 with TRBJ2-7; 9 bases are shared with TRBD1. The V gene end was trimmed by 3 bases and the J gene end by 7 bases; junction bases not matched to a gene: 13. This CDR3 region has 16 residues. Germline V CDR1 and CDR2: WNHNN, SYGVQD (reference sequence). Here the CDR3 reads CASSEDPGQGTGEQYF. For the CDR3, the DNA is TGCGCCAGCAGTGAAGATCCGGGACAGGGAACGGGGGAGCAGTACTTC.

This chain joins TRBV6-2 or TRBV6-3 and TRBJ2-3, with D uncertain. The V end was cut by 2 bases, the J end by 2 bases, with 5 bases between. CDR1 is MNHEY and CDR2 is SVGEGT in the germline V gene. CDR3 length: 13 residues. The CDR3 nucleotides read TGTGCCAGCAGTTACACCTACACAGATACGCAGTATTTT. Protein sequence: CASSYTYTDTQYF.

The chain has TRBV10-3 and TRBJ2-3, with D possibly being TRBD2 (5 bases). The CDR3 contains 15 residues. Trimming removed 3 bases at V and 2 bases at J, with 12 bases between. The germline CDR1 and CDR2 sequences are ENHRY and SYGVKD. In DNA, the CDR3 is TGTGCCATCAGTGACGATCTAGCACCCACAGATACGCAGTATTTT. Translation gives CAISDDLAPTDTQYF.

DNA for the CDR3: TGTGCCAGCAGCCACAACACCAGAGAGCTGTTTTTT. Its protein is CASSHNTRELFF. The rearrangement links TRBV7-2 to TRBJ2-2; D is undetermined. There are 12 residues in the CDR3. V dropped 5 bases and J dropped 11 bases, with 12 bases sitting between them. CDR1 and CDR2 from the germline V gene are SGHTA and FQGNSA.

The V call is TRBV11-1, the J call TRBJ2-1; TRBD2 agrees at 7 bases. The CDR3 covers 14 residues. V trimming: 7 bases; J trimming: 7 bases; junction bases outside the gene matches: 10. Per the germline V gene, CDR1 is SGHAT and CDR2 is FQDESV (reference sequence). The CDR3 here is CASTGGWVANEQFF. The CDR3 DNA sequence: TGTGCCAGCACCGGGGGGTGGGTTGCGAATGAGCAGTTCTTC.

The chain combines TRBV7-2 with TRBJ2-7, with D possibly TRBD1 on 5 matching bases. The CDR3 contains 13 residues. From germline, CDR1 is SGHTA and CDR2 FQGNSA. The germline V and J ends were trimmed by 5 bases and 5 bases, with 13 bases remaining between them. This CDR3 reads CASSKWAGNEQYF. CDR3 DNA: TGTGCCAGCAGCAAATGGGCAGGGAACGAGCAGTACTTC. Full variable domain (missing parts from reference TRBV7-2 and TRBJ2-7): GAGVSQSPSNKVTEKGKDVELRCDPISGHTALYWYRQSLGQGLEFLIYFQGNSAPDKSGLPSDRFSAERTGGSVSTLTIQRTQQEDSAVYLCASSKWAGNEQYFGPGTRLTVT.